This T cell receptor beta chain stems from a study of blood T cell repertoires in COVID-19. This CDR3 contains 18 residues. CDR1 and CDR2 (germline): MDHEN, SYDVKM. The ends were cut back, 4 bases at V and 2 bases at J, with 21 bases in the middle. In the authors' methods: Cell counts per sample came from amplifying reference gene primers. Sequencing was performed with immunoSEQ multiplex PCR; in TCRdb, only in-frame clones are kept and a portion is missing. From that table come the V and J calls and clone size; the DNA was used to work out D and trimming. The table lists over 200,000 clones, more than 75% of them singletons.

V gene TRBV28 combines with J gene TRBJ2-1; the D is unclear. The TCR was taken from a man aged 35 to 55 with active or convalescent COVID-19. Material for sequencing was peripheral blood. DNA for the CDR3: TGTGCCAGCAGTTCGCCCTCTTCAAGAATGGCCACCTACAATGAGCAGTTCTTC. It is translated as CASSSPSSRMATYNEQFF.